Below are 2 T cell receptor beta chains sequenced from a single sample in a study of blood T cell repertoires in COVID-19. The data were produced by immunoSEQ multiplex PCR, yet TCRdb's version contains in-frame clones alone and is incomplete. The sample has about 300,000 clones, over 75% seen once; the top ten hold more than 9%. Sequences were obtained from PBMCs or T cells enriched from blood (not recorded which). The receptor source for this set is a woman aged 18-29 years who had recovered from COVID-19.

This clone has more than one count but fewer than ten. The J gene is TRBJ2-2, the V gene TRBV27, with D tentatively TRBD1 (6 bases). The CDR3 sequence is 14 residues long. Trimming removed 7 bases from V and 5 bases from J, with 14 bases in between. CDR1 is MNHEY, CDR2 SMNVEV, per germline (reference sequence). The CDR3 DNA reads TGTGCCAGCACCGGGGCAGGGGTTACCGGGGAGCTGTTTTTT. It codes for CASTGAGVTGELFF.

This chain joins TRBV5-4 and TRBJ1-3, with 7 bases identical to TRBD1. Germline V gene lookup returns CDR1 SGHNT and CDR2 YYREEE (reference sequence). V was clipped by 4 bases and J by 0 bases; unmatched bases: 4. The CDR3 has 15 residues. The DNA for the CDR3 is TGTGCCAGCAGCCCCTACAGGGGCTCTGGAAACACCATATATTTT. Protein product: CASSPYRGSGNTIYF.